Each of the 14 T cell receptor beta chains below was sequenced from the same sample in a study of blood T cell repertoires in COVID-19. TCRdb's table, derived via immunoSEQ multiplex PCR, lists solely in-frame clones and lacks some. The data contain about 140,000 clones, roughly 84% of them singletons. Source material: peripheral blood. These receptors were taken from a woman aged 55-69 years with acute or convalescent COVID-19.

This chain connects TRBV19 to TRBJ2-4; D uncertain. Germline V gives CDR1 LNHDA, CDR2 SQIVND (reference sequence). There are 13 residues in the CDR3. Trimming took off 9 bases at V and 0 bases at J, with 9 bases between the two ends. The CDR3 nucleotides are TGTGCCAGCAACGGGTTAGCCAAAAACATTCAGTACTTC. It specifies CASNGLAKNIQYF.

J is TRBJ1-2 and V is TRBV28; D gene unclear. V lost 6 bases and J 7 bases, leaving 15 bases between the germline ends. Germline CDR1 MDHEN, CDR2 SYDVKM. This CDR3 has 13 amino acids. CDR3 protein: CASSPRVQSGYTF. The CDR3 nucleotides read TGTGCCAGCAGCCCTCGAGTACAGAGTGGCTACACCTTC.

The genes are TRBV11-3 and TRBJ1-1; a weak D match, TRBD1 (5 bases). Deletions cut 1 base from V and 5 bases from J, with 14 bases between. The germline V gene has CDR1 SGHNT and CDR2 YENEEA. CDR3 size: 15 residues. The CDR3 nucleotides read TGTGCCAGCAGCTTAGTGGGGGGAGGATGGACTGAAGCTTTCTTT. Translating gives CASSLVGGGWTEAFF.

The CDR3 region has the DNA TGTGCCAGCAGTTATGGGGACAGGGACTCTGGGGCCAACGTCCTGACTTTC. Amino acid sequence: CASSYGDRDSGANVLTF. The chain combines TRBV6-9 with TRBJ2-6; 9 positions agree with TRBD1. Germline V gives CDR1 MNHGY, CDR2 SVAAGI. The junction had 2 bases not matched to a gene; V was cut back by 2 bases and J by 0 bases. CDR3 size: 17 residues.

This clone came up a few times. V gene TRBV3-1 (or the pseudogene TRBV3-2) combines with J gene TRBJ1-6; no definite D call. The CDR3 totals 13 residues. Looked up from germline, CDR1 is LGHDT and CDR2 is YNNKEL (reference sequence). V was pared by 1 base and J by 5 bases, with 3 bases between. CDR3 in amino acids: CASSQANNSPLHF. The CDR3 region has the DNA TGTGCCAGCAGCCAAGCTAATAATTCACCCCTCCACTTT.

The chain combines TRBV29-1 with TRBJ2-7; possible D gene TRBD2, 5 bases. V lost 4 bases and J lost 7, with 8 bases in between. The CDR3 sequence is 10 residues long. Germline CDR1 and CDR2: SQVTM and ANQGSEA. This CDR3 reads CSVGQREQYF. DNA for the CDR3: TGCAGCGTTGGGCAGCGGGAGCAGTACTTC.

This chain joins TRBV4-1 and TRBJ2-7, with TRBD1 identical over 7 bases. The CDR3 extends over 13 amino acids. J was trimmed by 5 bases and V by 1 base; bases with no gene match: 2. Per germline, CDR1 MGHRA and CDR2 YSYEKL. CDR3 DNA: TGCGCCAGCAGCCAAGGACAGGGCGACGAGCAGTACTTC. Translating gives CASSQGQGDEQYF.

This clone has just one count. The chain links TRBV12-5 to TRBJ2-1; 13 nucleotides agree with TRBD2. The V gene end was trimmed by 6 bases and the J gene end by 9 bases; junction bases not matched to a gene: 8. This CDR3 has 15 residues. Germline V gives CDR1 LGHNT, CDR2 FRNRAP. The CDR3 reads CASGRGLAGPLEQFF. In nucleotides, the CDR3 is TGTGCTAGTGGCCGGGGACTAGCGGGGCCTCTTGAGCAGTTCTTC.

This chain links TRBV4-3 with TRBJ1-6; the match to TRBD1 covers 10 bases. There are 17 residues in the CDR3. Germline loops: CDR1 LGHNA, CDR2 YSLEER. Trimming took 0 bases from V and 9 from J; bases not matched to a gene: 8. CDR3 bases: TGCGCCAGCAGCCAAGATATACTAGGACAGGGGGTTTCACCCCTCCACTTT. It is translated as CASSQDILGQGVSPLHF.

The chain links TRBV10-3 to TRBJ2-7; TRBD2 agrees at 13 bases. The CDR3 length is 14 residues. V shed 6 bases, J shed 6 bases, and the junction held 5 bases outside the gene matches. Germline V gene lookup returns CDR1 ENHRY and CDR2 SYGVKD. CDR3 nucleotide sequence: TGTGCCATCAGCCCGACTAGCGGGGGGTTCGAGCAGTACTTC. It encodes CAISPTSGGFEQYF.

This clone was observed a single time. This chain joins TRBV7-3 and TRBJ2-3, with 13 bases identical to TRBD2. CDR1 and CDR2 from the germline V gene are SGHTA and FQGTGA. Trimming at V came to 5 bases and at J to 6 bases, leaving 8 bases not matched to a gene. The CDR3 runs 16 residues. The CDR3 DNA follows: TGTGCCAGCAGCCCCGGGACTAGCGGGGCTTGGGATACGCAGTATTTT. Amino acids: CASSPGTSGAWDTQYF.

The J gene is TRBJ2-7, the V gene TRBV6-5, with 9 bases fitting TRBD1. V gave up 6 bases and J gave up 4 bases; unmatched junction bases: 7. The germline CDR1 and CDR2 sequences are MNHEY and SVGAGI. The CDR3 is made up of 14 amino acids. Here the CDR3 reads CASRETGGPYEQYF. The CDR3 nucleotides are TGTGCCAGCAGGGAGACAGGGGGACCTTACGAGCAGTACTTC.

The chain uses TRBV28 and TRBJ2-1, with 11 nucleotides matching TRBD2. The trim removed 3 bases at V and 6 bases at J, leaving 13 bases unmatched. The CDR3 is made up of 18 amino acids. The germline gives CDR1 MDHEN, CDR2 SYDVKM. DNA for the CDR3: TGTGCCAGCAGTTTTGGGGGAGGCCCTAGCGGGAGGCCCAATGAGCAGTTCTTC. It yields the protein CASSFGGGPSGRPNEQFF.

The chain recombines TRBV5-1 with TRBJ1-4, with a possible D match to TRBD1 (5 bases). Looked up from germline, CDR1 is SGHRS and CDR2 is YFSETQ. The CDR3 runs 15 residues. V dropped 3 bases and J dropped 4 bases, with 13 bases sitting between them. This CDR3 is CASSSRGEVNEKLFF. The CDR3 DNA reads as TGCGCCAGCAGCTCGCGGGGGGAGGTTAATGAAAAACTGTTTTTT.